The 10 T cell receptor beta chains reported below all come from one sample, sequenced in a study of OX40 agonist ivuxolimab in advanced cancers. Here immunoSEQ multiplex PCR was the method, and the copy in TCRdb shows in-frame clones only, minus some. Among about 62,000 clones, around 79% were seen once, and the ten largest hold approximately 11%. The sample was CD4+ or CD8+ T cells sorted from blood, taken in a trial of the OX40 agonist ivuxolimab. The source of these receptors is an adult with an advanced solid tumor such as melanoma, head and neck, liver or kidney cancer.

The chain employs TRBV6-5 and TRBJ2-7, with D tentatively TRBD2 (5 bases). The CDR3 runs 15 residues. V lost 0 bases and J lost 3, with 12 bases in between. Germline lookup yields CDR1 MNHEY and CDR2 SVGAGI. The CDR3 DNA reads as TGTGCCAGCAGTTACTCGAGTCGGGGAATCTACGAGCAGTACTTC. Its protein product is CASSYSSRGIYEQYF.

The chain is built from TRBV28 and TRBJ1-5, with D unclear. Germline V gene sequence: CDR1 MDHEN, CDR2 SYDVKM. V was shortened by 3 bases and J by 0 bases, with 9 bases between the two germline ends. CDR3 length: 15 amino acids. The CDR3 spells CASSFFHGSNQPQHF. CDR3 sequence (DNA): TGTGCCAGCAGTTTTTTCCATGGTAGCAATCAGCCCCAGCATTTT.

The rearrangement links TRBV5-6 to TRBJ1-6; 7 nucleotides line up with TRBD1. The CDR3 totals 14 residues. CDR1 is SGHDT and CDR2 is YYEEEE in the germline V gene. Trimming removed 4 bases from V and 5 bases from J; junction bases left unmatched: 3. Here the CDR3 reads CASSPDRDNSPLHF. For the CDR3, the DNA is TGTGCCAGCAGCCCCGACAGGGATAATTCACCCCTCCACTTT.

This chain joins TRBV4-1 and TRBJ2-7; a weak D match, TRBD2 (6 bases). The CDR3 spans 17 residues. Between the trimmed V and J ends, which lost 4 bases and 7 bases, there was a span of 26 bases. CDR1 MGHRA and CDR2 YSYEKL come from the germline V gene. The CDR3 coding sequence is TGCGCCAGCAGCCCCGGGACTTCGCCTAAGCCTCTGATGGAGCAGTACTTC. Protein product: CASSPGTSPKPLMEQYF.

This chain joins TRBV28 and TRBJ1-2, with D possibly being TRBD1 (5 bases). Germline V CDR1 and CDR2: MDHEN, SYDVKM. The CDR3 has 15 amino acids. Trimming cost V 5 bases and J 4 bases, with 17 bases left between them. The CDR3 region is CASSTGLGALYGYTF. CDR3 bases: TGTGCCAGCAGTACGGGGTTAGGGGCTCTCTATGGCTACACCTTC.

The chain couples TRBV19 to TRBJ2-3; D remains ambiguous. CDR3 size: 16 residues. V was shortened by 3 bases and J by 0 bases, with 13 bases between the two germline ends. Germline lookup yields CDR1 LNHDA and CDR2 SQIVND (reference sequence). CDR3 in DNA: TGTGCCAGTAGTATGGCGCAGGTATGGAGCACAGATACGCAGTATTTT. Translation gives CASSMAQVWSTDTQYF.

The chain joins TRBV11-2 to TRBJ2-7; maybe TRBD1 (5 bases). Germline values: CDR1 SGHAT, CDR2 FQNNGV. The CDR3 covers 14 residues. Trimming pared 1 base from V and 2 bases from J, leaving 9 bases between. Here the CDR3 DNA reads TGTGCCAGCAGCTTAGTGTCAGGGACCTACGAGCAGTACTTC. Translating it yields CASSLVSGTYEQYF.

The CDR3 sequence is CAISDGAGGNIQYF. CDR3 sequence (DNA): TGTGCCATCAGTGATGGGGCGGGAGGGAACATTCAGTACTTC. The V gene is TRBV10-3, the J gene TRBJ2-4; 9 nucleotides align to TRBD2. V was clipped by 3 bases and J by 7 bases; unmatched bases: 4. CDR3 length: 14 amino acids. Germline V CDR1 and CDR2: ENHRY, SYGVKD.

This chain links TRBV29-1 with TRBJ2-3; D is unresolved. The CDR3 is 11 amino acids. Germline CDR1 and CDR2: SQVTM and ANQGSEA. V was trimmed by 3 bases and J by 4 bases, leaving 5 bases between them. As DNA, the CDR3 is TGCAGCGTTGAGGGTTCAGATACGCAGTATTTT. Amino acid sequence: CSVEGSDTQYF.

The chain has TRBV28 and TRBJ2-7; 7 positions match TRBD1. The V and J ends lost 8 bases and 0 bases, in that order; junction bases with no gene match: 13. Germline V CDR1 and CDR2: MDHEN, SYDVKM. The CDR3 runs to 16 residues. This CDR3 reads CASAPVRDRASYEQYF. The CDR3 DNA reads TGTGCCAGCGCCCCAGTACGGGACAGAGCCTCCTACGAGCAGTACTTC. Based on the CDR3 plus reference TRBV28 and TRBJ2-7, the full variable domain is DVKVTQSSRYLVKRTGEKVFLECVQDMDHENMFWYRQDPGLGLRLIYFSYDVKMKEKGDIPEGYSVSREKKERFSLILESASTNQTSMYLCASAPVRDRASYEQYFGPGTRLTVT.